The clone carrying this TCR beta chain has just a few counts. No antigen is known for it. This entry belongs to a study of cytomegalovirus exposure and HLA in healthy donors. General study results and limits: An assumption of roughly uniform sequencing depth across donors underlay the presence/absence analyses.

The donors comprised healthy bone marrow donors. Germline CDR1 and CDR2: SNHLY and FYNNEI. The CDR3 runs 13 residues. V was trimmed by 11 bases and J by 6 bases, leaving 19 bases between them. Both 60 Vbeta primers and 13 Jbeta primers went into the PCR. Sequenced by immunoSEQ multiplex PCR; TCRdb stores in-frame clones only, minus some. The table has around 130,000 clones, around 9% seen once; the top ten hold 4.5% to 5.5%. This sequence joins TRBV2 and TRBJ1-1; maybe TRBD1 (6 bases). Sequenced sample: PBMCs. The receptor was isolated from a man aged 40-49 years in good health and CMV-seronegative. CDR3 residues: CAPRGGPGPEAFF. The CDR3 bases are TGTGCCCCCCGGGGGGGGCCTGGCCCTGAAGCTTTCTTT.